One and the same sample provided the 10 T cell receptor beta chains below, sequenced in a study of T-cell memory formation after mild COVID-19. TCRdb called the 5' RACE reads again in MiXCR, with one record for every CDR3 protein. The top ten clones hold 22% of a sample with about 350,000 distinct CDR3 sequences, 12% to 15% of them seen once. The sequencing sample was made of PBMCs or a T cell subset sorted from them (not recorded which). Receptors were obtained from a man aged 18 to 30 who had mild COVID-19 (a few samples of this study predate the infection). Cell type and time point are not known.

There are a few counts of this clonotype. The V gene is TRBV6-6, the J gene TRBJ2-1; D call uncertain. Germline CDR1 is MNHNY and CDR2 is SVGAGI (reference sequence). Trimming took off 2 bases at V and 9 bases at J, with 23 bases between the two ends. This CDR3 has 17 amino acids. CDR3 in DNA: TGTGCCAGCAGTTACGCGGCAGACCCCTTGTCTTACGTTGAGCAGTTCTTC. Its protein product is CASSYAADPLSYVEQFF.

V usage is TRBV25-1 and J usage is TRBJ2-7; no reliable D call. Deletions cut 6 bases from V and 4 bases from J, with 10 bases between. Germline V CDR1 and CDR2: MGHDK, SYGVNS. CDR3 length: 12 residues. The CDR3 spells CASRVGPYEQYF. The DNA for the CDR3 is TGTGCCAGCAGGGTCGGCCCTTACGAGCAGTACTTC.

The chain links TRBV10-3 to TRBJ1-6; perhaps TRBD1 as D (6 bases). The CDR3 consists of 16 residues. In germline, CDR1 is ENHRY, CDR2 SYGVKD. Trimming shortened V by 4 bases and J by 7 bases, and 17 bases separated the two germline ends. This CDR3 reads CAISVDLTTGNSPLHF. DNA of the CDR3: TGTGCCATCAGTGTTGATTTAACAACAGGGAATTCACCCCTCCACTTT.

The chain joins TRBV24-1 to TRBJ2-3, with D possibly being TRBD2 (6 bases). CDR3 length: 12 residues. V was pared by 9 bases and J by 2 bases, with 8 bases between. Germline V gene data show CDR1 as KGHDR and CDR2 as SFDVKD. This CDR3 is CATGGNTDTQYF. In DNA form, the CDR3 reads TGTGCCACCGGCGGGAACACAGATACGCAGTATTTT.

V is TRBV7-8 and J is TRBJ2-3, with 7 bases aligning to TRBD1. With 1 base clipped from V and 5 bases from J, the junction kept 12 bases outside the gene matches. Germline assignment: CDR1 SGHVS and CDR2 FQNEAQ. This CDR3 is 17 amino acids long. This CDR3 is CASSLVTGQVVGDTQYF. The CDR3 coding sequence is TGTGCCAGCAGCTTAGTTACCGGACAGGTGGTGGGAGATACGCAGTATTTT.

This clonotype has a handful of counts. V gene TRBV7-2 combines with J gene TRBJ1-2, with D unresolved. Deletions cut 1 base from V and 7 bases from J, with 13 bases between. Germline CDR1 reads SGHTA; CDR2 reads FQGNSA. The CDR3 consists of 14 residues. The CDR3 loop reads CASSLGAGLGGYTF. CDR3 nucleotide sequence: TGTGCCAGCAGCTTAGGGGCAGGCCTGGGTGGCTACACCTTC.

Ten or more counts support this clonotype. The CDR3 DNA reads as TGCGCCGTACTAAGACTAGCGGGGTCCGTCGAGCAGTACTTC. This translates into CAVLRLAGSVEQYF. The chain joins TRBV5-1 to TRBJ2-7, with 11 bases lining up with TRBD2. This CDR3 is built from 14 residues. Trimming took 10 bases from V and 6 from J; bases not matched to a gene: 12. CDR1 and CDR2 (germline): SGHRS, YFSETQ.

Ten or more counts support this clonotype. This chain joins TRBV2 and TRBJ2-2; D remains ambiguous. This CDR3 is 12 amino acids long. Germline assignment: CDR1 SNHLY and CDR2 FYNNEI. Trimming removed 7 bases from V and 5 bases from J, with 8 bases in between. This CDR3 is CASTLTTGELFF. DNA for the CDR3: TGTGCCAGCACCTTAACTACCGGGGAGCTGTTTTTT.

This clonotype was seen at least ten times. V and J are TRBV7-2 and TRBJ1-2; D not resolved. Per germline, CDR1 SGHTA and CDR2 FQGNSA. This CDR3 is built from 15 residues. V was clipped by 5 bases and J by 4 bases, with 17 bases between them. The chain's CDR3 is CASSPQKGRAYGYTF. In DNA form, the CDR3 reads TGTGCCAGCAGCCCTCAAAAGGGCAGAGCCTATGGCTACACCTTC.

The V and J genes are TRBV5-1 and TRBJ2-3, with D possibly being TRBD1 (6 bases). V was cut by 0 bases and J by 8 bases, with 10 bases left in between. Germline V gene lookup returns CDR1 SGHRS and CDR2 YFSETQ. The CDR3 extends over 13 amino acids. As DNA, the CDR3 is TGCGCCAGCAGCTTGGCAGGGGTGTCTACGCAGTATTTT. Translated, it gives CASSLAGVSTQYF.